The 24 T cell receptor beta chains below come from one sample, sequenced in a study of cytomegalovirus exposure and HLA in healthy donors. The study ran its PCR with 60 Vbeta and 13 Jbeta primers. Produced via immunoSEQ multiplex PCR; TCRdb's table is partial and in-frame only. Among 150,000 or so clones listed, around 80% were seen once. Sequencing used PBMCs. Receptors originate from a man aged 18 to 35 in good health and CMV-seropositive.

This clone was observed a few times. The CDR3 protein is CASSFLQGSPLHF. The CDR3 DNA sequence: TGTGCCAGCAGTTTTCTCCAGGGTTCACCCCTCCACTTT. This chain connects TRBV28 to TRBJ1-6; TRBD1 is a possible D gene (5 bases). Trimming stripped 3 bases from V and 9 bases from J, with 9 bases between. Germline-derived CDR1 and CDR2 are MDHEN and SYDVKM. This CDR3 has 13 residues.

There are a few counts of this clone. J is TRBJ2-7 and V is TRBV4-2; no reliable D call. From germline, CDR1 is LGHNA and CDR2 YNFKEQ. The CDR3 totals 15 residues. The V and J ends lost 0 bases and 5 bases respectively, with 14 bases between them. The CDR3 nucleotides read TGTGCCAGCAGCCAAGAAGCCGGTAGCTTTAACGAGCAGTACTTC. Translated, it gives CASSQEAGSFNEQYF.

This sequence joins TRBV18 and TRBJ2-1; 7 bases align to TRBD2. This CDR3 spans 15 amino acids. Losses at the gene ends were 2 bases for V and 3 bases for J; bases not matched to a gene: 4. Germline assignment: CDR1 KGHSH and CDR2 LQKENI. DNA for the CDR3: TGTGCCAGCTCACCAGGCGGGAGTGTCTACAATGAGCAGTTCTTC. Residues: CASSPGGSVYNEQFF.

This sequence joins TRBV28 and TRBJ2-7; D is possibly TRBD2 (6 bases). CDR1 and CDR2 (germline): MDHEN, SYDVKM. With 3 bases removed from V and 2 bases from J, the gap between germline ends came to 14 bases. This CDR3 spans 15 amino acids. The CDR3 DNA reads as TGTGCCAGCAGTTTTACGGGACTTAAAACCTACGAGCAGTACTTC. This translates into CASSFTGLKTYEQYF.

V is TRBV4-1 and J is TRBJ1-3; D perhaps matches TRBD1 (6 bases). Per the germline V gene, CDR1 is MGHRA and CDR2 is YSYEKL. The CDR3 is 13 residues long. Trimming removed 2 bases at V and 6 bases at J, with 8 bases between. In DNA, the CDR3 is TGCGCCAGCAGCCAACGACAGGCAAACACCATATATTTT. Its translation: CASSQRQANTIYF.

The V gene is TRBV4-1, the J gene TRBJ2-2; D perhaps matches TRBD2 (7 bases). With 6 bases removed from V and 4 bases from J, the gap between germline ends came to 15 bases. The CDR3 covers 15 residues. The germline V gene has CDR1 MGHRA and CDR2 YSYEKL. CDR3 sequence (DNA): TGCGCCAGCAGGGAAGGGGGGGCTTTCACCGGGGAGCTGTTTTTT. This codes for CASREGGAFTGELFF.

The J gene is TRBJ1-2, the V gene TRBV2, with TRBD1 matching over 11 bases. The CDR3 is 14 residues long. Germline V gene sequence: CDR1 SNHLY, CDR2 FYNNEI. The V segment lost 5 bases and the J segment 3 bases; nucleotides outside the gene matches: 2. The DNA for the CDR3 is TGTGCCAGCAGTTGGACAGGGGGCGACTATGGCTACACCTTC. It translates to CASSWTGGDYGYTF. The variable domain in full, with the rest retrieved from reference TRBV2 and TRBJ1-2, is EPEVTQTPSHQVTQMGQEVILRCVPISNHLYFYWYRQILGQKVEFLVSFYNNEISEKSEIFDDQFSVERPDGSNFTLKIRSTKLEDSAMYFCASSWTGGDYGYTFGSGTRLTVV.

The V gene is TRBV27, the J gene TRBJ2-1; TRBD1 might be the D (6 bases). The CDR3 length is 14 residues. Deletions cut 4 bases from V and 8 bases from J, with 15 bases between. Germline lookup yields CDR1 MNHEY and CDR2 SMNVEV (reference sequence). CDR3 in DNA: TGTGCCAGCAGTTATGGGGGCGTCTATTATGAGCAGTTCTTC. Amino acids: CASSYGGVYYEQFF.

The chain is built from TRBV4-1 and TRBJ2-7; the D gene is possibly TRBD1 (6 bases). The germline V gene has CDR1 MGHRA and CDR2 YSYEKL. The V and J ends lost 0 bases and 2 bases respectively, with 14 bases between them. This CDR3 spans 16 amino acids. The CDR3 sequence is CASSQDRDIGTYEQYF. CDR3 nucleotides: TGCGCCAGCAGCCAAGACCGGGACATTGGAACCTACGAGCAGTACTTC.

This clone occurred a few times. The rearrangement joins TRBV2 to TRBJ1-1, with 10 bases matching TRBD1. The CDR3 is 13 amino acids. From germline, CDR1 is SNHLY and CDR2 FYNNEI. J was trimmed by 4 bases and V by 7 bases; bases with no gene match: 3. CDR3: CASTRTGGTEAFF. CDR3 DNA sequence: TGTGCCAGCACCCGGACAGGGGGCACTGAAGCTTTCTTT.

The rearrangement joins TRBV7-9 to TRBJ2-5; 11 bases fit TRBD2. In germline, CDR1 is SEHNR, CDR2 FQNEAQ (reference sequence). This CDR3 is built from 17 residues. The trim removed 4 bases at V and 4 bases at J, leaving 11 bases unmatched. In DNA form, the CDR3 reads TGTGCCAGCAGCTCCCGCATAGCGGGAGGGATGGGAGAGACCCAGTACTTC. Translation gives CASSSRIAGGMGETQYF. The full variable domain, with the rest looked up from reference TRBV7-9 and TRBJ2-5, is DTGVSQNPRHKITKRGQNVTFRCDPISEHNRLYWYRQTLGQGPEFLTYFQNEAQLEKSRLLSDRFSAERPKGSFSTLEIQRTEQGDSAMYLCASSSRIAGGMGETQYFGPGTRLLVL.

The genes are TRBV6-1 and TRBJ2-7; 7 bases are shared with TRBD2. CDR1 is MNHNS and CDR2 is SASEGT in the germline V gene. Trimming cost V 10 bases and J 2 bases; bases outside gene matches: 8. The CDR3 spans 13 residues. The DNA of the CDR3 is TGTGCCACCAGAGGGAGGGGTACCTACGAGCAGTACTTC. Translation gives CATRGRGTYEQYF.

The V and J genes are TRBV19 and TRBJ1-2; TRBD1 is a possible D gene (5 bases). CDR3 length: 16 amino acids. Trimming stripped 5 bases from V and 0 bases from J, with 16 bases between. Germline loops: CDR1 LNHDA, CDR2 SQIVND (reference sequence). CDR3 bases: TGTGCCAGTAGTTTCCCGACCTCGACAGCTAACTATGGCTACACCTTC. Translated: CASSFPTSTANYGYTF.

The DNA for the CDR3 is TGTGCCAGCAGCTTAGCCAGGGAAATGAATGGCTACACCTTC. Translation: CASSLAREMNGYTF. The rearrangement links TRBV7-9 to TRBJ1-2; D might be TRBD1 (5 bases). Trimming cost V 0 bases and J 6 bases, with 11 bases left between them. This CDR3 comprises 14 residues. The germline CDR1 and CDR2 sequences are SEHNR and FQNEAQ (reference sequence).

The CDR3 DNA reads TGCGCCAGCAGCCAAGATGCAGGGCCTTATAACTATGGCTACACCTTC. It codes for CASSQDAGPYNYGYTF. The chain is built from TRBV4-1 and TRBJ1-2; maybe TRBD1 (5 bases). Trimming took off 0 bases at V and 1 base at J, with 12 bases between the two ends. CDR1 MGHRA and CDR2 YSYEKL come from the germline V gene. This CDR3 is 16 amino acids long.

This chain joins TRBV2 and TRBJ2-1, with 8 bases lining up with TRBD2. The CDR3 has 13 amino acids. CDR1 SNHLY and CDR2 FYNNEI come from the germline V gene. J gave up 8 bases and V 11 bases, and 11 bases lay outside the gene matches. CDR3 in DNA: TGTGCCCCCTCCGGGACTAGTTCATATGAGCAGTTCTTC. Translation gives CAPSGTSSYEQFF.

In its sample, this clone was seen once. The J gene is TRBJ2-5, the V gene TRBV9; D possibly corresponds to TRBD2 (6 bases). The end of the DNA is better explained by TRBJ2-7, so the J call may be wrong. Looked up from germline, CDR1 is SGDLS and CDR2 is YYNGEE. The CDR3 extends over 14 amino acids. The CDR3: CASSISGPSYEQYF. Written as DNA, the CDR3 is TGTGCCAGCAGCATAAGCGGGCCGTCCTACGAGCAGTACTTC.

This clone was seen just once. The chain carries TRBV28 and TRBJ2-7; 9 nucleotides line up with TRBD2. The length of the CDR3 is 15 residues. Germline V gene sequence: CDR1 MDHEN, CDR2 SYDVKM. With 4 bases clipped from V and 2 bases from J, the junction kept 6 bases outside the gene matches. This CDR3 is CASSSRTSDPYEQYF. CDR3 in DNA: TGTGCCAGCAGTTCACGGACTAGCGACCCCTACGAGCAGTACTTC.

The CDR3, as DNA: TGTGCCAGCAGCTCCCGAATATCAATCCGGGACAGGGGAACGGGCTACACCTTC. Protein product: CASSSRISIRDRGTGYTF. This chain uses TRBV7-8 with TRBJ1-2, with 10 bases matching TRBD1. Germline lookup yields CDR1 SGHVS and CDR2 FQNEAQ. Trimming took 4 bases from V and 8 from J; bases not matched to a gene: 19. The CDR3 has 18 amino acids.

This clone was seen a single time. The chain recombines TRBV10-2 with TRBJ1-1, with D possibly TRBD1 on 5 matching bases. The V and J ends lost 3 bases and 8 bases respectively, with 13 bases between them. Looked up from germline, CDR1 is WSHSY and CDR2 is SAAADI. The length of the CDR3 is 13 residues. CDR3: CASSDRGTVEAFF. The CDR3 coding sequence is TGCGCCAGCAGTGACCGGGGGACGGTCGAAGCTTTCTTT.

This clone was seen just once. The J gene is TRBJ2-7, the V gene TRBV27; 11 bases are a match to TRBD2. V lost 6 bases to trimming and J lost 0 bases; unmatched junction nucleotides: 10. This CDR3 has 17 amino acids. The germline gives CDR1 MNHEY, CDR2 SMNVEV (reference sequence). CDR3 nucleotide sequence: TGTGCCAGCAGCCTTGTTCCGGGACTAGCGGCCTCCTACGAGCAGTACTTC. Residues: CASSLVPGLAASYEQYF.

This chain connects TRBV7-3 to TRBJ1-1; D uncertain. Germline V gene sequence: CDR1 SGHTA, CDR2 FQGTGA. The V and J ends lost 5 bases and 0 bases respectively, with 7 bases between them. CDR3 size: 13 residues. CDR3 DNA: TGTGCCAGCAGCCTGAGTTTGAACACTGAAGCTTTCTTT. Its protein product is CASSLSLNTEAFF. The full variable domain, completed using reference TRBV7-3 and TRBJ1-1, is GAGVSQTPSNKVTEKGKYVELRCDPISGHTALYWYRQSLGQGPEFLIYFQGTGAADDSGLPNDRFFAVRPEGSVSTLKIQRTERGDSAVYLCASSLSLNTEAFFGQGTRLTVV.

This clone turned up a few times. This chain connects TRBV28 to TRBJ1-2, with no clear D. This CDR3 has 12 residues. V lost 6 bases and J lost 11, with 16 bases in between. Per germline, CDR1 MDHEN and CDR2 SYDVKM. The CDR3, as DNA: TGTGCCAGCAGGACCCTTTCCCCGGGGTACACCTTC. Protein sequence: CASRTLSPGYTF.

The rearrangement joins TRBV7-9 to TRBJ2-5, with D possibly TRBD2 on 7 matching bases. V lost 3 bases and J 0 bases, leaving 20 bases between the germline ends. CDR3 length equals 18 residues. The germline CDR1 and CDR2 sequences are SEHNR and FQNEAQ (reference sequence). In DNA form, the CDR3 reads TGTGCCAGCAGCTTTGATGTTGGGGGGGCTATGTACCAAGAGACCCAGTACTTC. It encodes CASSFDVGGAMYQETQYF.